One TCR beta chain is described in this entry. At least ten counts were recorded for this clonotype. The clone's antigen remains unknown. The record has no base qualities; no much larger clone is one base away. TCR cDNA was made using 5'RACE template switching, a step that added a universal primer site and unique molecular identifiers. Priming of cDNA synthesis was performed from both the TCR alpha and TCR beta constant segments. Two PCR steps were used to amplify libraries, with sample barcodes and sequencing adapters being added in the second step. Sequencing of the libraries was done on either Illumina HiSeq 2500 (2x100 bp) or NovaSeq (2x150 bp). The paper's processing steps were these. Demultiplexing of reads and collapsing into UMI consensus sequences were performed with MIGEC, and V(D)J alignment was carried out with MiXCR. Vaccine-responding clonotypes were defined with edgeR using replicate PBMC samples, requiring FDR below 0.01 and a log2 fold change above 5 up to day 15. Bulk clonotypes were assigned CD4 or CD8 identity according to which sequenced CD4 or CD8 repertoire held them at higher abundance. TCRdb trimmed the raw reads at Q25, called clones with MiXCR and kept productive beta chains. When rows share a CDR3 protein, they turn into one entry using the most common DNA and genes. The V and J calls here are based on TCRdb, not the publication. The sample table shows approximately 300,000 distinct CDR3 sequences, and roughly 8.7% are seen once. About a sixth of the sample goes to the ten largest clones.

The treatment or condition label here, explained by the study, means: live attenuated yellow fever vaccine strain. At every blood-draw timepoint, two biological replicates of bulk PBMCs were collected. PBMCs were isolated from peripheral blood using a standard Ficoll-Paque protocol. TriZol was used to extract RNA from bulk PBMCs, CD4 and CD8 fractions, and dextramer-positive and dextramer-negative fractions. From the cysteine through the phenylalanine, the CDR3 covers 17 amino acids. The read is trimmed to its CDR3 DNA, 51 bases read in frame from base 1. Compared with germline, V lacks 4 bases and J lacks 3 bases; bases without a gene match: 10. CDR1 is given as LGHNA and CDR2 as YSLEER, both from the germline V gene. This entry comes from a study of T cells after yellow fever vaccination (dated by TCRdb to between 2017 and 2020). Describing the broader study: The SMART-Seq v4 Ultra Low Input RNA kit was used to prepare libraries from fractions with low cell numbers. Two healthy male donors, one aged 18 to 30 and one aged 30 to 39 years, made up the cohort. Bulk TCR alpha and beta repertoires were sequenced longitudinally to track T-cell clones before and after primary and booster YFV17D yellow fever vaccination. Blood was drawn at multiple timepoints before and after primary and secondary immunization, with bulk PBMC replicates and cell subsets isolated. General study outcomes and caveats: A small share of clonotypes occurred in both CD4 and CD8 compartments, likely arising from convergent recombination. After the booster, most of the clones that had expanded following primary vaccination were detected again (96% of CD4 and 88% of CD8), which suggests that memory was broadly maintained. FACS-sorted repertoires could contain abundant contaminating clonotypes from the bulk population, so computational filtering was required. Because the study included only a couple of donors, the extent to which the findings can be generalized is limited. The secondary T-cell response was weaker than the primary response but faster, peaking on day 5 instead of day 15.

The rearranged segments are TRBV4-3 and TRBJ2-3, and 10 junctional nucleotides match TRBD2. The starting material was PBMCs, obtained on the day of the first yellow fever vaccination. The sequence was obtained from a young man who received the YFV17D yellow fever vaccine. CDR3 reads: CASSLLGASGGTDTQYF. The DNA sequence reads TGCGCCAGCAGCCTCCTAGGGGCTAGCGGGGGTACAGATACGCAGTATTTT.